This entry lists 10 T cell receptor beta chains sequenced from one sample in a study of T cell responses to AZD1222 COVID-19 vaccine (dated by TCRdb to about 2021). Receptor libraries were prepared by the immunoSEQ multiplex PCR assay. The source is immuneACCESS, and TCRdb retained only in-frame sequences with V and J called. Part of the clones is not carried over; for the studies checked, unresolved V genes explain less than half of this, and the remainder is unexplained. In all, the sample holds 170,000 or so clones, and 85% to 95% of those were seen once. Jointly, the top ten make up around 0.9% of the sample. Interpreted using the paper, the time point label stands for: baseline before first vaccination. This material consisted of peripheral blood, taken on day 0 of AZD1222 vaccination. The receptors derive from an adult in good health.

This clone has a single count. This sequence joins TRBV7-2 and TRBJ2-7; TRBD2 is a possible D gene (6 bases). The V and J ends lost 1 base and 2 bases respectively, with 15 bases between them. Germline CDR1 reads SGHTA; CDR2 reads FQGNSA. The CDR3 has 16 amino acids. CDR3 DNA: TGTGCCAGCAGCTTAGGACGGACCACGGGAGCCTACGAGCAGTACTTC. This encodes CASSLGRTTGAYEQYF.

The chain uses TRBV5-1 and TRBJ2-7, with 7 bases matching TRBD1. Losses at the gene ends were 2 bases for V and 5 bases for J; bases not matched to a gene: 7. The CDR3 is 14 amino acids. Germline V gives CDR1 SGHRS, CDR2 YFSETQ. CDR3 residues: CASSFEGGLDEQYF. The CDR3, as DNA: TGCGCCAGCAGCTTTGAAGGGGGCCTGGACGAGCAGTACTTC.

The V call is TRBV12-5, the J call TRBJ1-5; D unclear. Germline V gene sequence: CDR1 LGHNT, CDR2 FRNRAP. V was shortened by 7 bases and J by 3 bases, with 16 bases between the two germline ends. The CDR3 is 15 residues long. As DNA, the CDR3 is TGTGCTAGTGCCCCCGACACGACTTTCAATCAGCCCCAGCATTTT. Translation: CASAPDTTFNQPQHF.

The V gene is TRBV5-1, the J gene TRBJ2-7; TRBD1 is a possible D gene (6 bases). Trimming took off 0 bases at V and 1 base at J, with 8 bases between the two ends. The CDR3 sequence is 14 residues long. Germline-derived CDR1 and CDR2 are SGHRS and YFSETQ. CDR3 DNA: TGCGCCAGCAGCTTGGTACAGGGTTCCTACGAGCAGTACTTC. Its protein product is CASSLVQGSYEQYF.

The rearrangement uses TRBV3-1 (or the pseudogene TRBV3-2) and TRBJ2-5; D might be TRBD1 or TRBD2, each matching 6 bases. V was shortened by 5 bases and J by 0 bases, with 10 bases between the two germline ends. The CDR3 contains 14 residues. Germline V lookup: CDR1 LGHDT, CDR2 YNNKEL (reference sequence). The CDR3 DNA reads TGTGCCAGCAGCAAAGGGGGGTACCAAGAGACCCAGTACTTC. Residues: CASSKGGYQETQYF.

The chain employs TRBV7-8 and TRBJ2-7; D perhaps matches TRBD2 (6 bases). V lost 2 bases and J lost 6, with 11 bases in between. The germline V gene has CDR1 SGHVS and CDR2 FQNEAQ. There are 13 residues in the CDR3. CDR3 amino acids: CASSLIVGGEQYF. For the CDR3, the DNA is TGTGCCAGCAGCTTAATAGTCGGGGGCGAGCAGTACTTC.

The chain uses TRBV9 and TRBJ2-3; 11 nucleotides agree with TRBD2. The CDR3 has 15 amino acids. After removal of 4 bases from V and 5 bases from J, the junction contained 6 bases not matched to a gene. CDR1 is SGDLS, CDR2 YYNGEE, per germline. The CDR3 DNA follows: TGTGCCAGCAGCCTGACTAGCGGGGTTGTAGATACGCAGTATTTT. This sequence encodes CASSLTSGVVDTQYF.

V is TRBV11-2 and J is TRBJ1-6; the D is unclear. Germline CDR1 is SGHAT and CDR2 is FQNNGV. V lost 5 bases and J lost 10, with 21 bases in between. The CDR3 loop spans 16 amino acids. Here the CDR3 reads CASSPGTISGPSPLHF. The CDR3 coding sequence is TGTGCCAGCAGCCCGGGAACAATCTCCGGCCCGTCACCCCTCCACTTT.

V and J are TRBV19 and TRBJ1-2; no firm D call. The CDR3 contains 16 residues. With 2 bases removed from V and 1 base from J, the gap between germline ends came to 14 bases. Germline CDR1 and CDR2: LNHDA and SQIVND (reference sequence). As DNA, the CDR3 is TGTGCCAGTAGTATATCGAGTGGGAGCATTAACTATGGCTACACCTTC. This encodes CASSISSGSINYGYTF.

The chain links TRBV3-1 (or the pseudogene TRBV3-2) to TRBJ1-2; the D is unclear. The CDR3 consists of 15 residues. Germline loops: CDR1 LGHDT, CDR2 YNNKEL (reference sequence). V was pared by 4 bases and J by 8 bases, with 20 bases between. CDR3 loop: CASSLEWPLEIGYTF. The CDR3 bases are TGTGCCAGCAGCCTAGAATGGCCCCTAGAGATCGGCTACACCTTC.